This T cell receptor beta chain stems from a study of blood T cells in healthy people across ages. Then a second PCR, running roughly 7 to 11 cycles, was carried out with a sample-barcoded 5' primer and a J-beta primer mix. TCRdb redid the calling of the 5' RACE reads with MiXCR, one entry per CDR3 protein. The sample has more than 1.4 million distinct CDR3 sequences, 35% to 45% seen once. Study outcomes and limitations: Not knowing donor CMV status may have confounded expanded clonotype changes.

This CDR3 region has 13 residues. V shed 5 bases and J shed 8 bases, with 15 bases lying between them. The sample holds a few counts of this clonotype. Its antigen is unidentified. The sample was blood. J is TRBJ1-2 and V is TRBV12-3 or TRBV12-4; D uncertain. This sequence originates from a woman younger than 30 in good health. The CDR3 here is CASSPVAGRGYTF. Written as DNA, the CDR3 is TGTGCCAGCAGTCCCGTAGCTGGCAGGGGCTACACCTTC.